A selection of T cell receptor beta chains follows, all from one sample in a study of identical twins. Using its own MiXCR run on the 5' RACE reads, TCRdb lists one record per CDR3 protein. The data show approximately 630,000 distinct CDR3 sequences, around 7.4% seen once. These data are also associated with another study on yellow fever vaccine responses in identical twins.

Sequencing was done on a sample of PBMCs. The receptors here all came from a woman younger than 30 in good health. Both conserved end residues are part of each CDR3. A D gene is named only where the DNA matches it firmly.

d_gene: TRBD2
v_gene: TRBV7-8
j_gene: TRBJ2-7
CDR3aa: CASSLAGLAATAPYEQYF

d_gene: TRBD1
v_gene: TRBV10-3
j_gene: TRBJ2-1
CDR3aa: CAIGTGQGNYNEQFF

d_gene: TRBD2
v_gene: TRBV28
j_gene: TRBJ2-3
CDR3aa: CASSTGTSGSRGDTQYF

d_gene: TRBD2
v_gene: TRBV9
j_gene: TRBJ2-1
CDR3aa: CASSVSEFFRPASGIPRSYNEQFF

d_gene: -
v_gene: TRBV2
j_gene: TRBJ2-1
CDR3aa: CASSEVGGSGSYNEQFF

d_gene: -
v_gene: TRBV5-1
j_gene: TRBJ2-3
CDR3aa: CASSLEAKGVGTQYF

d_gene: -
v_gene: TRBV20-1
j_gene: TRBJ1-1
CDR3aa: CSVRTQDGQNTEAFF

d_gene: -
v_gene: TRBV12-3/TRBV12-4
j_gene: TRBJ1-1
CDR3aa: CASTSLGVDTEAFF

d_gene: -
v_gene: TRBV10-3
j_gene: TRBJ2-1
CDR3aa: CAISGGLRAYNEQFF

d_gene: -
v_gene: TRBV7-9
j_gene: TRBJ2-7
CDR3aa: CASSLPLGGSSEQYF

d_gene: TRBD2
v_gene: TRBV6-5
j_gene: TRBJ2-1
CDR3aa: CASSYSGLAGSYNEQFF

d_gene: TRBD1
v_gene: TRBV19
j_gene: TRBJ2-3
CDR3aa: CASNLGQGTTDTQYF

d_gene: TRBD1
v_gene: TRBV28
j_gene: TRBJ2-5
CDR3aa: CASTRTGQETQYF

d_gene: TRBD1
v_gene: TRBV15
j_gene: TRBJ2-2
CDR3aa: CATSRPRDRGFTGELFF

d_gene: -
v_gene: TRBV28
j_gene: TRBJ2-5
CDR3aa: CASRTTGEGTQYF

d_gene: TRBD2
v_gene: TRBV3-1
j_gene: TRBJ2-2
CDR3aa: CACKARPSGKRDTGELFF

d_gene: TRBD2
v_gene: TRBV2
j_gene: TRBJ2-1
CDR3aa: CATGRGNNEQFF

d_gene: -
v_gene: TRBV7-3
j_gene: TRBJ2-3
CDR3aa: CASSLIYYTDTQYF

d_gene: TRBD2
v_gene: TRBV15
j_gene: TRBJ2-1
CDR3aa: CATSRPGLAEFRNEQFF

d_gene: -
v_gene: TRBV11-2
j_gene: TRBJ2-7
CDR3aa: CASSLRWEQYF

d_gene: TRBD2
v_gene: TRBV9
j_gene: TRBJ2-1
CDR3aa: CASSVGTSGIFNEQFF

d_gene: TRBD2
v_gene: TRBV4-1
j_gene: TRBJ2-1
CDR3aa: CASSQMLAGGLSSYNEQFF

d_gene: -
v_gene: TRBV3-1
j_gene: TRBJ2-2
CDR3aa: CASSQPGGELFF

d_gene: -
v_gene: TRBV12-3/TRBV12-4
j_gene: TRBJ2-2
CDR3aa: CASSLPSRGYTGELFF

d_gene: TRBD2
v_gene: TRBV27
j_gene: TRBJ2-1
CDR3aa: CASIRTSGAYNEQFF

d_gene: TRBD1
v_gene: TRBV10-1
j_gene: TRBJ2-4
CDR3aa: CASSEGPGDRGEGAKNIQYF

d_gene: TRBD2
v_gene: TRBV7-2
j_gene: TRBJ2-5
CDR3aa: CASSLQRGQETQYF

d_gene: -
v_gene: TRBV10-2
j_gene: TRBJ2-2
CDR3aa: CASSSLATDVNTGELFF

d_gene: TRBD2
v_gene: TRBV12-3/TRBV12-4
j_gene: TRBJ2-7
CDR3aa: CASSFRLAGVGEQYF

d_gene: TRBD1
v_gene: TRBV12-3/TRBV12-4
j_gene: TRBJ1-2
CDR3aa: CASSLTSTGVHGYTF

d_gene: TRBD1
v_gene: TRBV4-1
j_gene: TRBJ2-5
CDR3aa: CASSPDRGLETQYF

d_gene: -
v_gene: TRBV12-3/TRBV12-4
j_gene: TRBJ2-2
CDR3aa: CASSPGTGGELFF

d_gene: -
v_gene: TRBV27
j_gene: TRBJ2-3
CDR3aa: CASSLSGDTFDTQYF

d_gene: -
v_gene: TRBV4-1
j_gene: TRBJ2-1
CDR3aa: CASSQGGASGNYNEQFF

d_gene: -
v_gene: TRBV28
j_gene: TRBJ1-4
CDR3aa: CASSMTATNEKLFF

d_gene: -
v_gene: TRBV11-2
j_gene: TRBJ1-4
CDR3aa: CASSLVGRPFEKLFF

d_gene: -
v_gene: TRBV2
j_gene: TRBJ1-5
CDR3aa: CASKTGRTNQPQHF

d_gene: -
v_gene: TRBV6-1
j_gene: TRBJ1-5
CDR3aa: CASRVHSNQPQHF

d_gene: -
v_gene: TRBV20-1
j_gene: TRBJ2-1
CDR3aa: CSAREILESSYNEQFF

d_gene: -
v_gene: TRBV6-1
j_gene: TRBJ1-2
CDR3aa: CASSDFPGANYGYTF

d_gene: -
v_gene: TRBV20-1
j_gene: TRBJ1-1
CDR3aa: CSASRGYWDTEAFF

d_gene: TRBD1
v_gene: TRBV4-1
j_gene: TRBJ2-1
CDR3aa: CASSQNDRDRIYNEQFF

d_gene: TRBD1
v_gene: TRBV20-1
j_gene: TRBJ1-6
CDR3aa: CSARGDRDSPLHF

d_gene: TRBD1
v_gene: TRBV5-6
j_gene: TRBJ2-1
CDR3aa: CASSDPDRGLYNEQFF

d_gene: -
v_gene: TRBV2
j_gene: TRBJ2-3
CDR3aa: CASKDTVLHTQYF

d_gene: TRBD1
v_gene: TRBV6-5
j_gene: TRBJ2-3
CDR3aa: CASSYMDRVGDTQYF

d_gene: -
v_gene: TRBV20-1
j_gene: TRBJ2-3
CDR3aa: CSARLWDTQYF